This note documents a single TCR beta chain sequence. Which antigen it targets is not known. It has no much larger one-base neighbor in the sample; base qualities were not kept. The library was prepared using the immunoSEQ multiplex PCR assay. A mixture of 60 forward primers for TCR Vbeta segments and 13 reverse primers for TCR Jbeta segments was used in the multiplex PCR. Amplification of the CDR3 region of rearranged TCR beta genes was performed with a multiplex PCR assay on genomic DNA. The Illumina HiSeq System was used to sequence the amplified TCR beta libraries as 87-base-pair reads. The study's own analysis went as follows. A later analysis tallied around 82 million unique TCR beta chains across the approximately 670 repertoires, and roughly 11 million of those chains were shared by two or more donors. A nearest-neighbor algorithm error-corrected the raw reads and collapsed the reads into unique sequences, merging closely related sequences to remove PCR and sequencing errors. V, D and J gene segments were assigned by aligning CDR3 sequences to IMGT reference sequences. For a sequence to be retained, a match of at least six nucleotides to both a V gene segment and a J gene segment was required. A rearrangement was called productive if the CDR3 had no stop codons and remained in frame with V and J, and every other rearrangement was called non-productive. CDR3 was defined by IMGT convention, running from the second conserved V-encoded cysteine to the conserved J-encoded phenylalanine. Sequences without an unambiguous match to a single V gene segment were excluded from the earlier analysis of approximately 600 of the donors. An earlier analysis of several hundred of the donors classified V segments as functional when productive rearrangements were above 56.7% and as segregating when the standard deviation between donors was above 5%. To diagnose cytomegalovirus status from the catalog of TCR beta chain sequences, a statistical classification framework was built. In a later analysis, V and J genes were assigned by comparing TCR nucleotide sequences against IMGT/GENE-DB human TR gene sequences. Using the TCRdist pipeline, a later analysis assigned CDR3 sequences along with most-parsimonious VDJ recombination scenarios. In a later analysis, each TCR beta chain was defined by its CDR3 amino acid sequence together with its V-gene family, and reads without a unique V-gene family were excluded. A later analysis removed 592 highly shared, low-generation-probability nucleotide sequences to deal with suspected cross-contamination and a sequencing artifact. In a later analysis, a clonal expansion index was calculated for each public chain from normalized within-repertoire ranks of inferred template counts. In a later analysis, generation probabilities were computed using a VDJ recombination model fitted to out-of-frame rearrangements, and the results were checked against IGoR. In a later analysis, hypergeometric tests were used to score TCR-TCR, TCR-HLA and TCR-CMV co-occurrence, with a repertoire-size bias correction applied to TCR pairs. In a later analysis, false discovery rates were estimated by permuting HLA or CMV assignments 20 times. A later analysis grouped co-occurring TCRs with DBSCAN, adding TCRdist sequence similarity when clustering within HLA-allele-positive subsets. Repertoires with fewer than 30,000 or more than 120,000 public chains, plus five repertoires with anomalous nucleotide sharing, were excluded from co-occurrence clustering. TCRdb mirrors the immuneACCESS table, restricted to in-frame sequences. Some clones are absent from its copies; in checked studies, under half trace to an unresolved V gene, and the reason for the others is unknown. V and J calls and clone size come straight from that table; D and trimming were deduced from the DNA. Recorded for this sample are about 140,000 clones; 65% to 80% of them occurred a single time. Around 9.1% of the sample goes to the ten largest clones.

The cohort was made up of around 720 healthy bone marrow donors. At the time of sampling, all cohort members were nominally healthy, though unrecorded immune exposures were likely present. The donor tested CMV seropositive, placing the donor among the 250 to 300 seropositive members of the cohort. A peripheral blood sample was provided by each donor, and peripheral blood mononuclear cells were used for TCR beta sequencing. Genomic DNA extraction from the blood cell samples was performed with the Qiagen DNeasy Blood Extraction Kit. This record belongs to a study of cytomegalovirus exposure and HLA in healthy donors (dated by TCRdb to about 2017). Regarding the research as a whole: According to an earlier analysis of 587 of the donors, 150 million to 200 million T cells yielded roughly 110 million unique TCR beta sequences and 276 Gb of sequence data. In a later analysis, previously published TCR beta repertoires from several hundred donors were re-analyzed and high-resolution HLA genotyping was added so that TCR occurrence patterns could be studied. A later genetic analysis used genome-wide SNP genotypes for about three fifths of the 666 donors, treating that subset as a discovery cohort. The later analysis used no new phenotypic data to find candidate immune exposures, relying instead on TCR beta sequences and their occurrence across donors. Roughly 5 DR-DQ haplotypes were handled as single units for association and clustering because linkage in the cohort was strong. Besides the first cohort of roughly 700 subjects, a separate validation cohort made up of 95 to 150 different subjects was used. Among 398 genotyped donors of the cohort, an average of roughly 240,000 unique TCR beta nucleotide sequences were sequenced per donor, around a sixth of them non-productive. HLA typing included class I and class II loci at four-digit resolution. The study aimed to test whether cataloging public T cell receptors could reveal signatures of past pathogen exposure. Using immunosequencing, the study profiled T cell repertoires from fewer than 850 subjects and related those repertoires to cytomegalovirus serostatus. To predict cytomegalovirus infection status, the study brought together high-throughput TCR immunosequencing, statistical association of individual TCRs with disease status, and machine learning. To decide whether each TCR beta V gene segment behaved as functional or pseudogenic, an earlier analysis of approximately 590 of the donors relied on high-throughput TCR beta sequencing. Typing coverage varied by locus: about 620-640 donors for A, B, C, DRB1 and DQB1; roughly 560 for DQA1; over 600 for DPA1; 400 to 480 for DPB1. Among the approximately 430 genotyped donors, around 81% belonged to the genetic ancestry cluster associated with self-reported Caucasian donors. Alongside the repertoire data, information on donor age, sex, ethnicity and CMV serostatus was compiled. An early release that covered approximately 600 HLA-typed donors contained approximately 300 gigabases of sequencing data and tens of millions of unique TCR sequences. All discovery cohort repertoires had been generated using a single sequencing platform.

According to the germline V gene (reference sequence), CDR1 reads MNHEY and CDR2 reads SMNVEV. Counted from cysteine to phenylalanine, this CDR3 has 16 amino acids. The only DNA kept is the CDR3, 48 bases in frame from the first base. The V end gives up 0 bases and the J end 9 bases, leaving 6 bases in the junction not matched to a gene. What the study reported, not specific to this receptor: Immune exposure information for the cohort was limited to CMV serostatus. Because counts were too low, about 15 rarely observed V segments, including chromosome 9 orphons, were left out of the earlier analysis of 587 of the donors. Linkage disequilibrium might explain the correlated functional status among segregating V segments, but an unknown experimental factor could not be excluded. A further reported finding was that TCR beta sequences accurately predicted the HLA-A and HLA-B alleles for most subjects in the first cohort. A cluster of highly shared sequence variants was judged likely to be a technical artifact of the sequencing pipeline. Roughly uniform sequencing depth across donors was assumed in presence/absence analyses, although this assumption may not hold. According to a later analysis, most CMV-associated TCR beta chains appeared to be HLA-restricted, and the HLA associations seemed to be driven largely by CMV exposure. According to the authors, the approach could potentially be generalized to other disease states and immunological phenotypes. A later genetic analysis reported fewer N-insertions in productive TCRs among donors in an Asian-associated ancestry cluster than the roughly 690-donor mean. In both the original and validation cohorts, the classifier was reported to diagnose cytomegalovirus status with high specificity and sensitivity. When HLA alleles, especially DR and DQ, strongly co-occurred, TCR associations were difficult to assign to individual alleles. A few of the identified cytomegalovirus-associated TCR beta chains were confirmed in vitro to be specific for cytomegalovirus antigens. Specific HLA alleles were associated with 15,000 to 20,000 TCR beta sequences at a false discovery rate of 0.05 in a later analysis. An earlier analysis of 587 of the donors showed that most TCR beta V segments appeared in productive rearrangements either about 87% or about 30% of the time, which broadly matched IMGT annotations. In this cohort, only TCR beta chains were sequenced, and detectable features were limited by the absence of alpha or paired-chain data. In a later analysis, HLA-associated TCR beta chains showed more clonal expansion and lower generation probabilities than non-associated chains that were equally common. Because some donors lacked HLA typing at each locus, the association tests relied only on the typed subset. An association between a missense DCLRE1C variant and V-gene and J-gene trimming of TCR beta chains was found in a later genetic analysis and replicated in an independent cohort. In a later analysis, TCR association rates were found to vary across HLA loci, with the most associated TCRs seen for DRB1 alleles and the fewest for HLA-C alleles. Several of the top co-occurrence clusters appeared to be linked to parvovirus B19, influenza, CMV and Epstein-Barr virus, according to a later analysis. The study listed 164 TCR beta chains as associated with cytomegalovirus. Most TCR sequences were observed very rarely across donors, whereas some public TCRs were present in many individuals. Some IMGT-functional V segments, including TRBV6-2 and TRBV6-3, could not be distinguished by the 87-base-pair reads and were therefore excluded.

Sequencing was carried out using PBMCs. The V gene is TRBV27 and the J gene is TRBJ1-6; 9 nucleotides in the junction match TRBD1. This sequence originates from a woman aged 45-59 years in good health and CMV-seropositive. The CDR3 has the sequence CASSLSPGQGSSPLHF. The bases read TGTGCCAGCAGTTTATCCCCGGGACAGGGAAGTTCACCCCTCCACTTT.